This TCR beta chain comes out of a study of siplizumab effects on memory and regulatory T cells. Whole-study results and caveats: Siplizumab led to significantly less abundant alloreactive sequences that could be traced back to unstimulated CD4+ memory cells.

Of note for this clone: Its matching antigen is unknown.

Some clones are missing from TCRdb's copy, which holds only in-frame ones; the method was immunoSEQ multiplex PCR. This table holds 85,000 or so clones, around 93% found once. The TCR sequence derives from a human donor in good health. Sequenced: CD8+ T cells sorted from blood.

In DNA form, the CDR3 reads TGTGCCATCAGTGAGTCGCGGGGTGATTTTGAGTACAATGAGCAGTTCTTC. This encodes CAISESRGDFEYNEQFF. V gene TRBV10-3 combines with J gene TRBJ2-1, with a weak D call TRBD2 (6 bases). V shed 0 bases and J shed 4 bases, with 16 bases lying between them. The CDR3 loop spans 17 amino acids. Germline loops: CDR1 ENHRY, CDR2 SYGVKD.